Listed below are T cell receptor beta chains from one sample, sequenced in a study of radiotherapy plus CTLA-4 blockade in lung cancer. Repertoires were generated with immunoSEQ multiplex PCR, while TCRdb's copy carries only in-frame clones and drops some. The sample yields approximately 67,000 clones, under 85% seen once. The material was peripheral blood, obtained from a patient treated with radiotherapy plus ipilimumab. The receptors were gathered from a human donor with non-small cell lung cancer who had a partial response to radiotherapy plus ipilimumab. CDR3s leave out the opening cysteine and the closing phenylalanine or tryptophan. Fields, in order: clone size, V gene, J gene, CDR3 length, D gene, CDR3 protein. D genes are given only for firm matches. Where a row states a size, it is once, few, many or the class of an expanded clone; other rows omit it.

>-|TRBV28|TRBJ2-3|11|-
ASSGGSTDTQY
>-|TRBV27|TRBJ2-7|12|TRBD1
ASSFVGQGHEQY
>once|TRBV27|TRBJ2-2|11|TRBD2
AIPLAGHGELF
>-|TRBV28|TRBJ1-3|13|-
ASSAPQGDRNTIY
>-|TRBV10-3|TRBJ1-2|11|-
AISVQEDYGYT
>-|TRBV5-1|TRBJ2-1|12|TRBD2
ASGSGSSYNEQF
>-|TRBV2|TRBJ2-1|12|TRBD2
ASSESTSGDEQF
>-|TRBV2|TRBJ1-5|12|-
ASTGTNSNQPQH
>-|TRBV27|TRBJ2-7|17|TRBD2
ASSFLHRGTSGLSYEQY
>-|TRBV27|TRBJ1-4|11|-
ASSLNVESKLF
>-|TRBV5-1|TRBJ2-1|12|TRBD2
ASSGLAYYNEQF
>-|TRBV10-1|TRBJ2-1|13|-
ASSPHGGELNEQF
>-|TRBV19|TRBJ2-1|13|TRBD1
ASSTHSAQGSEQF
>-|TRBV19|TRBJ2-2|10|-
ASSLFTGELF
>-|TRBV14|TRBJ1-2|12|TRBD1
ASSLLTGNYGYT
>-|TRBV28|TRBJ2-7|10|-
ASTTGPYEQY
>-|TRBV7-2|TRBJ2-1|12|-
ASSLAGQYNEQF
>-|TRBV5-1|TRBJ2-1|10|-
ASSSSFNEQF
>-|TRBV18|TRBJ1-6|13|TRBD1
ASSPRDSRNSPLH
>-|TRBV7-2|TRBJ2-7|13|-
ASSSPGRVDYEQY
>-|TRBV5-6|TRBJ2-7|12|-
ASSLWLPPYEQY
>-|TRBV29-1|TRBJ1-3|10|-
SVLGAWNTIY
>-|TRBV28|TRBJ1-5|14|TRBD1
ASSEDRGNSNQPQH
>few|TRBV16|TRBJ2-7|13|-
ASSQSRDSLYEQY
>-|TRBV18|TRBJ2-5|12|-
ASSPRTTQETQY
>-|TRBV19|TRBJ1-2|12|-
ASSKGLLSSGYT
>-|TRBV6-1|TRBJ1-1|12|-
ASRWGQENTEAF
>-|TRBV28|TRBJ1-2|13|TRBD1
ASSSPGQGKNGYT
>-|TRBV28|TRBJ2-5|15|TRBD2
ASRLRRTSGKVETQY
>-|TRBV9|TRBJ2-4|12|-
ASSVDLAKNIQY
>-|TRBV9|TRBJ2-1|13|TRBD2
ASSTRLAGVNEQF
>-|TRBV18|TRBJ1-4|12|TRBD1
ASSQTGDGEKLF
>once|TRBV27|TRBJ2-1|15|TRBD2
ASSLTVAGGPRNEQF
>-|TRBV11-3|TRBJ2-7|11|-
ASSLGSHDEQY
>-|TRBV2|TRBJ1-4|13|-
ASSLTASIPKGLF
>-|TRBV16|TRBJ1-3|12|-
ASSPRTAGNTIY
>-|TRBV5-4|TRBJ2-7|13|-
ASSSDGQSSYEQY
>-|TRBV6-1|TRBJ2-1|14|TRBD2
ASSETSGNPYNEQF
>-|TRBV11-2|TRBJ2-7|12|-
ASSLDRGSGEQY
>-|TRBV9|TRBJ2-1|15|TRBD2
ASSVGASGSLDNEQF
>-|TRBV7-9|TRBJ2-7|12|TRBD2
ASSRSGSGDEQY
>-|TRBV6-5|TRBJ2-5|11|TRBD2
ASSYTGGKTQY
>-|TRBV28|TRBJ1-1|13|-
ASSLVPAGQAEAF